The table lists the clone carrying this T cell receptor (beta chain) with a few counts. Its antigen is not identified. Treatment reported: 15 to 20 received Ad26.COV2.S at low or high dose, single or two shots; about 5 received placebo; per-sample allocation not given. The study sampled participants on day 63 after the first vaccine or placebo injection. SARS-CoV-2 spike from the Wuhan strain was encoded by the vaccine, an Ad26 vector. The data belong to a study of Ad26.COV2.S vaccination and SARS-CoV-2 variants. Sequenced by immunoSEQ multiplex PCR; TCRdb stores in-frame clones only, minus some. The sample records roughly 420,000 clones, approximately 87% being singletons. Findings and caveats of the study: In vaccinated individuals, spike-specific CD8+ and CD4+ T cell responses reportedly displayed substantial breadth. Analyses of TCR breadth and depth may have underestimated total T cell responses.

Sequencing was performed on peripheral blood, taken in a trial of Ad26.COV2.S vaccine versus placebo. The TCR comes from a person between 18 and 59 years old who received the Ad26.COV2.S COVID-19 vaccine or a placebo.

This CDR3 is CASSRNRGSEQYF. DNA of the CDR3: TGTGCCAGTAGTAGAAACAGGGGTAGCGAGCAGTACTTC. J is TRBJ2-7 and V is TRBV19; 7 nucleotides agree with TRBD1. The CDR3 spans 13 residues. Germline CDR1 LNHDA, CDR2 SQIVND (reference sequence). V gave up 4 bases and J gave up 6 bases; unmatched junction bases: 6.